One TCR beta chain is described in this entry. The target antigen is unknown. Separation from the roughly 670-subject first cohort characterized the roughly 130-subject validation cohort, to which the donors belonged. Sequencing used immunoSEQ multiplex PCR; TCRdb keeps in-frame clones, though not all of them. The sample consists of about 150,000 clones, about 88% of them appearing once. The data were obtained in a study of cytomegalovirus exposure and HLA in healthy donors. Study observations and caveats: Subsequent analysis found a tendency for first-cohort TCR clusters to co-occur within the 120 validation repertoires. The investigators catalogued 150 to 200 TCR beta chains as cytomegalovirus-associated. CMV antigen specificity of a few CMV-associated chains was confirmed in vitro.

V lost 10 bases and J lost 4, with 11 bases in between. CDR3 length: 13 amino acids. Looked up from germline, CDR1 is MNHNS and CDR2 is SASEGT. The sequenced sample was PBMCs. V and J are TRBV6-1 and TRBJ1-6, with D possibly TRBD1 on 6 matching bases. This TCR derives from a man in his late teens or twenties in good health and CMV-seronegative. In DNA, the CDR3 is TGTGCCACCGTCAGGGGTTATAATTCACCCCTCCACTTT. Translating it yields CATVRGYNSPLHF.